The sequence of this T cell receptor (beta chain) was determined in a study of tumor and adjacent non-tumor tissue in lung cancer. Overall study findings and caveats: Normal lung showed higher cumulative top 100 clone frequency than tumor. Shorter survival was associated with higher TCR diversity in tumors.

The V gene's germline CDR1 is MNHNY and CDR2 SVGAGI (reference sequence). The CDR3 consists of 17 residues. As concerns this clonotype: Its matching antigen is unknown. The junction departs from germline at one end; a sequencing error may be responsible.

The library came from three nested PCR rounds adapted from ARM-PCR protocols. TCRdb reprocessed the multiplex PCR reads via MiXCR and lists one record per CDR3 protein. This sample carries 90,000 to 100,000 distinct CDR3 sequences, about 80% of them seen once, and the ten largest clones take around 30%. No cell sorting was done before RNA was extracted from the tissue. This non-tumor lung sample came from over 3 cm beyond the tumor edge. Between August and November 2014, newly diagnosed, chemotherapy-naive lung cancer patients underwent thoracic surgery in China. Sequencing was done on a sample of distant non-tumor lung tissue. The chain is built from TRBV6-6 and TRBJ2-6, with a weak D call TRBD2 (5 bases). This TCR was sampled from a man aged 60 to 75 with small cell lung cancer. CDR3 bases: TGTGTCAGCAGTTACTCTGGGAGCGTCTCTGGGGCCAACGTCCTGACTTTC. Encoded protein: CVSSYSGSVSGANVLTF.